The present T cell receptor beta chain was sequenced within a study of blood T cell repertoires in COVID-19. TCRdb's copy holds only in-frame clones and misses some; the assay was immunoSEQ multiplex PCR. The table lists hundreds of thousands of clones, roughly 86% of them singletons. After removal of 2 bases from V and 10 bases from J, the junction contained 5 bases not matched to a gene. The CDR3 consists of 12 residues. In germline, CDR1 is SGHRS, CDR2 YFSETQ. The receptor comes from a human donor in a cohort sampled during active COVID-19. V and J are TRBV5-1 and TRBJ1-1; TRBD1 matches 7 bases. Sample: peripheral blood. The CDR3 region is CASSFGQEGAFF. As DNA, the CDR3 is TGCGCCAGCAGCTTTGGACAGGAAGGAGCTTTCTTT.